This is a list of T cell receptor beta chains from one sample in a study of shared clonotypes between healthy human individuals. The method was immunoSEQ multiplex PCR; TCRdb's version includes in-frame clones alone and lacks a portion of them. The table records about 2.3 million clones, 90% to 95% of them present only once. Sequencing input: naive CD4+ T cells from PBMCs. Receptor source: a man aged 18 to 29 in good health. Some clones in this sample may be carry-over from other donors' samples. The CDR3 runs from the conserved cysteine through the conserved F or W. A D gene is named only where the DNA matches it firmly. Size is omitted from some rows. Given values are once, few, many or a class for expanded clones.

d_call: NA
j_call: TRBJ1-2
v_call: TRBV15
clone_size: NA
cdr3_nt: TGTGCCACCAGCATAACTAACTATGGCTACACCTTC
cdr3_aa: CATSITNYGYTF

d_call: TRBD2
j_call: TRBJ2-1
v_call: TRBV9
clone_size: NA
cdr3_nt: TGTGCCAGCAGCGTAGGAGGCCTAGCGGCCTACAATGAGCAGTTCTTC
cdr3_aa: CASSVGGLAAYNEQFF

d_call: NA
j_call: TRBJ2-1
v_call: TRBV14
clone_size: NA
cdr3_nt: TGTGCCAGCAGCCCCCGTTTGGGACGTCGGTTCTTC
cdr3_aa: CASSPRLGRRFF

d_call: TRBD1
j_call: TRBJ1-2
v_call: TRBV2
clone_size: NA
cdr3_nt: TGTGCCGGGTACCCGGGACAGGGCTATCTTAACTATGGCTACACCTTC
cdr3_aa: CAGYPGQGYLNYGYTF

d_call: NA
j_call: TRBJ2-1
v_call: TRBV5-1
clone_size: NA
cdr3_nt: TGCGCCAGCAGCTTGCGACCCCGAAACAATGAGCAGTTCTTC
cdr3_aa: CASSLRPRNNEQFF

d_call: TRBD2
j_call: TRBJ2-1
v_call: TRBV10-1
clone_size: NA
cdr3_nt: TGCGCCATCCCAGGACTAGCGGGGCTTAGCTCCTACAATGAGCAGTTCTTC
cdr3_aa: CAIPGLAGLSSYNEQFF

d_call: NA
j_call: TRBJ2-7
v_call: TRBV7-9
clone_size: NA
cdr3_nt: TGTGCCAGCAGCGCACAGGGTCCCGACGAGCAGTACTTC
cdr3_aa: CASSAQGPDEQYF

d_call: TRBD2
j_call: TRBJ2-7
v_call: TRBV6-6
clone_size: NA
cdr3_nt: TGTGCCAGCAGTTACGGGCGGGAGGGCCCCTACGAGCAGTACTTC
cdr3_aa: CASSYGREGPYEQYF

d_call: NA
j_call: TRBJ1-5
v_call: TRBV6-5
clone_size: NA
cdr3_nt: TGTGCCAGCAGTCCGTCACAGCCCCAGCATTTT
cdr3_aa: CASSPSQPQHF

d_call: NA
j_call: TRBJ2-1
v_call: TRBV7-3
clone_size: NA
cdr3_nt: TGTGCCAGCAGTCCCGACGTGGTTCAGGTTGCGGGTGAGCAGTTCTTC
cdr3_aa: CASSPDVVQVAGEQFF

d_call: TRBD2
j_call: TRBJ2-1
v_call: TRBV5-4
clone_size: NA
cdr3_nt: TGTGCCAGCAGCTTGGTTGGGACTAGGAAGGCCAATGAGCAGTTCTTC
cdr3_aa: CASSLVGTRKANEQFF

d_call: NA
j_call: TRBJ2-3
v_call: TRBV29-1
clone_size: NA
cdr3_nt: TGCAGCGTTGTTAGGATTCTCCGGACAGTCGACACAGATACGCAGTATTTT
cdr3_aa: CSVVRILRTVDTDTQYF

d_call: TRBD1
j_call: TRBJ2-5
v_call: TRBV5-1
clone_size: NA
cdr3_nt: TGCGCCAGCAGCTTGGGTTTAGTGGCGGGACAGGGGCTTTCAGAGACCCAGTACTTC
cdr3_aa: CASSLGLVAGQGLSETQYF

d_call: TRBD2
j_call: TRBJ2-5
v_call: TRBV15
clone_size: NA
cdr3_nt: TGTGCCACCAGCAGAGAGGGGTCGGGACTAGCGGGAGAGACCCAGTACTTC
cdr3_aa: CATSREGSGLAGETQYF

d_call: NA
j_call: TRBJ2-5
v_call: TRBV29-1
clone_size: NA
cdr3_nt: TGCAGCGTTGACCCTAGGGGGGTAGGGGAGACCCAGTACTTC
cdr3_aa: CSVDPRGVGETQYF

d_call: TRBD1
j_call: TRBJ2-5
v_call: TRBV5-6
clone_size: NA
cdr3_nt: TGTGCCAGCAGCGTCACCGGGACAGGGTTTCAGGAGACCCAGTACTTC
cdr3_aa: CASSVTGTGFQETQYF

d_call: NA
j_call: TRBJ2-5
v_call: TRBV7-3
clone_size: NA
cdr3_nt: TGTGCCAGCAGCTTAACATCAGGGCTACAAGAGACCCAGTACTTC
cdr3_aa: CASSLTSGLQETQYF

d_call: TRBD2
j_call: TRBJ2-3
v_call: TRBV28
clone_size: NA
cdr3_nt: TGTGCCAGCAACTCCCTAGCGGAGCCTAGCACAGATACGCAGTATTTT
cdr3_aa: CASNSLAEPSTDTQYF

d_call: NA
j_call: TRBJ2-1
v_call: TRBV29-1
clone_size: NA
cdr3_nt: TGCAGCGTCCGGTACGCCTACAATGAGCAGTTCTTC
cdr3_aa: CSVRYAYNEQFF

d_call: NA
j_call: TRBJ1-4
v_call: TRBV19
clone_size: NA
cdr3_nt: TGTGCCAGTAGTATGTCAGGGGTTGGAGAAAAACTGTTTTTT
cdr3_aa: CASSMSGVGEKLFF

d_call: NA
j_call: TRBJ1-5
v_call: TRBV19
clone_size: NA
cdr3_nt: TGTGCCAGTAGTATAGTGGGGCAGCTCAATCAGCCCCAGCATTTT
cdr3_aa: CASSIVGQLNQPQHF

d_call: NA
j_call: TRBJ1-6
v_call: TRBV6-5
clone_size: NA
cdr3_nt: TGTGCCAGCACCAAGGGGGGCCCGAATTCACCCCTCCACTTT
cdr3_aa: CASTKGGPNSPLHF

d_call: NA
j_call: TRBJ2-6
v_call: TRBV18
clone_size: NA
cdr3_nt: TGTGCCAGCTCACCACTCCAGGGCCCTGGGGCCAACGTCCTGACTTTC
cdr3_aa: CASSPLQGPGANVLTF

d_call: NA
j_call: TRBJ1-5
v_call: TRBV7-9
clone_size: NA
cdr3_nt: TGTGCCAGCAGCTTTACGACGGGAGGAAATCAGCCCCAGCATTTT
cdr3_aa: CASSFTTGGNQPQHF

d_call: NA
j_call: TRBJ2-1
v_call: TRBV2
clone_size: NA
cdr3_nt: TGTGCCAGCAGTGATAAGTCAGTTTGGGGTGAGCAGTTCTTC
cdr3_aa: CASSDKSVWGEQFF

d_call: NA
j_call: TRBJ1-5
v_call: TRBV7-9
clone_size: NA
cdr3_nt: TGTGCCAGCAGCTCCTCAGGGGAGGGGTGGCCCCAGCATTTT
cdr3_aa: CASSSSGEGWPQHF

d_call: TRBD1
j_call: TRBJ1-3
v_call: TRBV10-3
clone_size: NA
cdr3_nt: TGTGCCATCAGGGACAGGGCTGGAAACACCATATATTTT
cdr3_aa: CAIRDRAGNTIYF

d_call: NA
j_call: TRBJ2-5
v_call: TRBV11-2
clone_size: NA
cdr3_nt: TGTGCCAGCAGCCGCCCGTGGGGCGTAGGGGCCCAGTACTTC
cdr3_aa: CASSRPWGVGAQYF

d_call: NA
j_call: TRBJ1-1
v_call: TRBV28
clone_size: NA
cdr3_nt: TGTGCCAGCATCTCCGGGGAAGGGCTAGCTTTCTTT
cdr3_aa: CASISGEGLAFF

d_call: TRBD2
j_call: TRBJ2-3
v_call: TRBV5-4
clone_size: once
cdr3_nt: TGTGCCAGCAGCTCGCGGACTAGATCAGATACGCAGTATTTT
cdr3_aa: CASSSRTRSDTQYF

d_call: NA
j_call: TRBJ1-4
v_call: TRBV28
clone_size: once
cdr3_nt: TGTGCCAGCAGTCGCCAAACCCGGGCAGTGCTGTTTTTT
cdr3_aa: CASSRQTRAVLFF

d_call: NA
j_call: TRBJ1-2
v_call: TRBV5-8
clone_size: NA
cdr3_nt: TGTGCCAGCAGCTTGGGATCGTTGGGGCCATATGGCTACACCTTC
cdr3_aa: CASSLGSLGPYGYTF

d_call: TRBD2
j_call: TRBJ2-7
v_call: TRBV6-5
clone_size: NA
cdr3_nt: TGTGCCAGCAGTTACTCCGGACTAGCGGGAATATACGAGCAGTACTTC
cdr3_aa: CASSYSGLAGIYEQYF

d_call: NA
j_call: TRBJ1-1
v_call: TRBV2
clone_size: few
cdr3_nt: TGTGCCAGCAGTGTGGTCAGCAACACTGAAGCTTTCTTT
cdr3_aa: CASSVVSNTEAFF

d_call: NA
j_call: TRBJ2-3
v_call: TRBV27
clone_size: NA
cdr3_nt: TGTGCCAGCACCAGAAACAGGGGGGGAGAAGGGACGCAGTATTTT
cdr3_aa: CASTRNRGGEGTQYF

d_call: NA
j_call: TRBJ1-4
v_call: TRBV27
clone_size: NA
cdr3_nt: TGTGCCAGCAGCACAGGGAAGGCTAATGAAAAACTGTTTTTT
cdr3_aa: CASSTGKANEKLFF

d_call: TRBD1
j_call: TRBJ1-4
v_call: TRBV15
clone_size: NA
cdr3_nt: TGTGCCACCAGCACCCGACAGGGAGGGGAAAAACTGTTTTTT
cdr3_aa: CATSTRQGGEKLFF

d_call: NA
j_call: TRBJ1-1
v_call: TRBV4-1
clone_size: NA
cdr3_nt: TGCGCCAGCAGCCAAGTCTTCCAGGAGAATGAAGCTTTCTTT
cdr3_aa: CASSQVFQENEAFF

d_call: TRBD2
j_call: TRBJ2-7
v_call: TRBV15
clone_size: NA
cdr3_nt: TGTGCCACCAGCAGGGAAAGCGGGAGCTTCAACGAGCAGTACTTC
cdr3_aa: CATSRESGSFNEQYF

d_call: NA
j_call: TRBJ2-2
v_call: TRBV2
clone_size: NA
cdr3_nt: TGTGCCAGCAGTGAATCGGGCGGGTCCGGGGAGCTGTTTTTT
cdr3_aa: CASSESGGSGELFF

d_call: NA
j_call: TRBJ1-1
v_call: TRBV7-8
clone_size: NA
cdr3_nt: TGTGCCAGCAGCTCTAGTAGACTAGGACGGAGGAACACTGAAGCTTTCTTT
cdr3_aa: CASSSSRLGRRNTEAFF

d_call: NA
j_call: TRBJ1-4
v_call: TRBV18
clone_size: many
cdr3_nt: TGTGCCAGCTCAGCCAATAGCGGACGGTCCAAACTGTTTTTT
cdr3_aa: CASSANSGRSKLFF

d_call: NA
j_call: TRBJ1-2
v_call: TRBV6-1
clone_size: NA
cdr3_nt: TGTGCCAGCAGTGAAGTGGCCATCTCTGGCTACACCTTC
cdr3_aa: CASSEVAISGYTF

d_call: NA
j_call: TRBJ2-7
v_call: TRBV30
clone_size: NA
cdr3_nt: TGTGCCTGGAGTCTCCCCCGGGCCTACGAGCAGTACTTC
cdr3_aa: CAWSLPRAYEQYF

d_call: NA
j_call: TRBJ1-4
v_call: TRBV5-6
clone_size: NA
cdr3_nt: TGTGCCAGCAGCCAACGTTTAATCAAAAAACTGTTTTTT
cdr3_aa: CASSQRLIKKLFF

d_call: NA
j_call: TRBJ1-1
v_call: TRBV30
clone_size: NA
cdr3_nt: TGTGCCTGGACCAATCAGGCTCGAACTGAAGCTTTCTTT
cdr3_aa: CAWTNQARTEAFF

d_call: NA
j_call: TRBJ2-5
v_call: TRBV11-1
clone_size: NA
cdr3_nt: TGTGCCAGCAGCACTCCGGGACTCCAACACCAAGAGACCCAGTACTTC
cdr3_aa: CASSTPGLQHQETQYF

d_call: NA
j_call: TRBJ1-5
v_call: TRBV5-1
clone_size: NA
cdr3_nt: TGCGCCAGCAGCTTGGAAGGGGCGAGCAATCAGCCCCAGCATTTT
cdr3_aa: CASSLEGASNQPQHF

d_call: NA
j_call: TRBJ1-2
v_call: TRBV19
clone_size: NA
cdr3_nt: TGTGCCAGTAGTATACTTGGGGGCTACACCTTC
cdr3_aa: CASSILGGYTF

d_call: TRBD2
j_call: TRBJ2-3
v_call: TRBV4-1
clone_size: NA
cdr3_nt: TGCGCCAGCAGCCAAGCCGTCGGCGGGAGAACAGATACGCAGTATTTT
cdr3_aa: CASSQAVGGRTDTQYF

d_call: NA
j_call: TRBJ2-1
v_call: TRBV27
clone_size: NA
cdr3_nt: TGTGCCAGCAGTAGCGACTTTCTCAGCTCCTACAATGAGCAGTTCTTC
cdr3_aa: CASSSDFLSSYNEQFF

d_call: TRBD2
j_call: TRBJ2-3
v_call: TRBV11-2
clone_size: NA
cdr3_nt: TGTGCCAGCAGCTTAGATTGGGCGGGAGCTATCGCAGATACGCAGTATTTT
cdr3_aa: CASSLDWAGAIADTQYF

d_call: TRBD2
j_call: TRBJ2-5
v_call: TRBV2
clone_size: once
cdr3_nt: TGTGCCAGCAGGAGGACTAGCGGCCAAGAGACCCAGTACTTC
cdr3_aa: CASRRTSGQETQYF

d_call: NA
j_call: TRBJ2-1
v_call: TRBV6-1
clone_size: NA
cdr3_nt: TGTGCCAGCAGTGAATTTTCTGGGCAGTCAGTCGATGAGCAGTTCTTC
cdr3_aa: CASSEFSGQSVDEQFF

d_call: TRBD1
j_call: TRBJ1-1
v_call: TRBV7-2
clone_size: few
cdr3_nt: TGTGCCAGCAGCTTTGCAGGGGGTGGCACTGAAGCTTTCTTT
cdr3_aa: CASSFAGGGTEAFF